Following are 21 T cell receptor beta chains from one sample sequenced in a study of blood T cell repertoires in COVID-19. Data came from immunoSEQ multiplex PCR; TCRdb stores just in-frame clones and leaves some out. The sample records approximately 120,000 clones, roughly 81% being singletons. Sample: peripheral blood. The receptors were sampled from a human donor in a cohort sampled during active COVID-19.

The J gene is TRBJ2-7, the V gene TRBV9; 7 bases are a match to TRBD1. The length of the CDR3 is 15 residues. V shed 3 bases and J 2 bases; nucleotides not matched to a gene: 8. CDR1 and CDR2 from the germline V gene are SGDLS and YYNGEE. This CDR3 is CASSATYGTAYEQYF. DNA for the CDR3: TGTGCCAGCAGCGCAACCTACGGGACAGCCTACGAGCAGTACTTC.

The DNA of the CDR3 is TGTGCCAGCAGCTTAGGAGGACAGGTTGAGTCTTTCTTT. Translated, it gives CASSLGGQVESFF. The rearrangement joins TRBV7-9 to TRBJ1-1; 7 positions agree with TRBD1. The V gene end was trimmed by 1 base and the J gene end by 12 bases; junction bases not matched to a gene: 8. The CDR3 consists of 13 residues. The V gene's germline CDR1 is SEHNR and CDR2 FQNEAQ (reference sequence).

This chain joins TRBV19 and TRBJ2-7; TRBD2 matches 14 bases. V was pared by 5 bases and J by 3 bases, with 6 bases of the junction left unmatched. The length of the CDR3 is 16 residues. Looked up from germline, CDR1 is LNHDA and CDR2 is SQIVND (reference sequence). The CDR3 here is CASSYIGTSGSYEQYF. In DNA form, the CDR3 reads TGTGCCAGTAGTTACATCGGGACTAGCGGGAGCTACGAGCAGTACTTC.

CDR3 coding DNA: TGTGCCACCAGCAGCCCTAGCGGGAGCTACGAGCAGTACTTC. It specifies CATSSPSGSYEQYF. This chain connects TRBV15 to TRBJ2-7; 10 nucleotides agree with TRBD2. The trim removed 3 bases at V and 3 bases at J, leaving 2 bases unmatched. There are 14 residues in the CDR3. The germline V gene encodes CDR1 LNHNV and CDR2 YYDKDF (reference sequence).

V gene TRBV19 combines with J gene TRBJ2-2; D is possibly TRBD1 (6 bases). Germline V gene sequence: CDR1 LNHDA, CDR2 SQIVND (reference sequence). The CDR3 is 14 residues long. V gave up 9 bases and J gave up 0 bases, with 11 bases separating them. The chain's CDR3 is CASLTGSNTGELFF. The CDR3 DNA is TGTGCCAGCCTGACAGGCTCGAACACCGGGGAGCTGTTTTTT.

The CDR3 spells CASKWSTEAFF. CDR3 in DNA: TGTGCCAGCAAGTGGAGCACTGAAGCTTTCTTT. This chain joins TRBV28 and TRBJ1-1; D not resolved. The V gene's germline CDR1 is MDHEN and CDR2 SYDVKM. The CDR3 is made up of 11 amino acids. V was clipped by 7 bases and J by 4 bases, with 7 bases between them.

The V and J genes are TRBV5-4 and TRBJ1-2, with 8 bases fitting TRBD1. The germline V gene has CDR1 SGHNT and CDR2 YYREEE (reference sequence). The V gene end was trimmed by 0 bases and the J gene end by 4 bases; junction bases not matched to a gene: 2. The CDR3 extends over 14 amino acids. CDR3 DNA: TGTGCCAGCAGCTTGGCGGGACAGGTCTATGGCTACACCTTC. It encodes CASSLAGQVYGYTF. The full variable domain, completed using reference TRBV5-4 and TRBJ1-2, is ETGVTQSPTHLIKTRGQQVTLRCSSQSGHNTVSWYQQALGQGPQFIFQYYREEENGRGNFPPRFSGLQFPNYSSELNVNALELDDSALYLCASSLAGQVYGYTFGSGTRLTVV.

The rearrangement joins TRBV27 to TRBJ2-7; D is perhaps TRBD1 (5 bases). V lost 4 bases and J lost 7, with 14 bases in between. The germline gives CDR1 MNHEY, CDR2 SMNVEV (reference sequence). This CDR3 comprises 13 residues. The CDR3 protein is CASSWVGDLEQYF. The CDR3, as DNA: TGTGCCAGCAGTTGGGTAGGGGATCTTGAGCAGTACTTC.

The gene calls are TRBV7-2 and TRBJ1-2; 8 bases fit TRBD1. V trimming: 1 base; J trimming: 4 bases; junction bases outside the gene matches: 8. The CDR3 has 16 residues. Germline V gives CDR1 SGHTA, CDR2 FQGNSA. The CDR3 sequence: CASSLERSGGRYGYTF. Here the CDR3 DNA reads TGTGCCAGCAGCTTAGAAAGGTCAGGGGGCCGCTATGGCTACACCTTC.

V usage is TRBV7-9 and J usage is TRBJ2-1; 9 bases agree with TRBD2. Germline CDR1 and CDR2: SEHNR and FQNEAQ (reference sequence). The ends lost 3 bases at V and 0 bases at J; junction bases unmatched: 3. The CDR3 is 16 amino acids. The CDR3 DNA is TGTGCCAGCAGCTTGCTAGCGGGGAGCTCCTACAATGAGCAGTTCTTC. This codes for CASSLLAGSSYNEQFF.

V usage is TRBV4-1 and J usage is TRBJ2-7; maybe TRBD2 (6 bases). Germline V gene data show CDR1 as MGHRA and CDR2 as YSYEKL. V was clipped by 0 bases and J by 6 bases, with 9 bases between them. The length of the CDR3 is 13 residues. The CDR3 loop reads CASSQDKGGEQYF. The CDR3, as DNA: TGCGCCAGCAGCCAAGATAAGGGAGGCGAGCAGTACTTC.

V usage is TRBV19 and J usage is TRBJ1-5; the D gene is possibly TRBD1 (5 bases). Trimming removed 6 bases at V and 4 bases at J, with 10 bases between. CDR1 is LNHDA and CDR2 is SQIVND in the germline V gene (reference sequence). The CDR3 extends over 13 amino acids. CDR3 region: CASSPGYNQPQHF. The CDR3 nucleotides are TGTGCCAGTAGCCCAGGGTATAATCAGCCCCAGCATTTT.

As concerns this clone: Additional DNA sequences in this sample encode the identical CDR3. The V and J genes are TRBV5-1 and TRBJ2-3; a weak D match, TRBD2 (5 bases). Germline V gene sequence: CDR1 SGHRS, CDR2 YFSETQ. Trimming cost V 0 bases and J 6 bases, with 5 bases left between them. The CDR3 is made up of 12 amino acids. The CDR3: CASSLAGDTQYF. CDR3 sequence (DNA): TGCGCCAGCAGCTTGGCGGGGGATACGCAGTATTTT.

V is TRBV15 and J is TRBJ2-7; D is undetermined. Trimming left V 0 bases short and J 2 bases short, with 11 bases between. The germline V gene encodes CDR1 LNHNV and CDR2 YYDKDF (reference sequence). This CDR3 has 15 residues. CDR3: CATSRDLLTAYEQYF. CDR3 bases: TGTGCCACCAGCAGAGATCTATTAACAGCCTACGAGCAGTACTTC. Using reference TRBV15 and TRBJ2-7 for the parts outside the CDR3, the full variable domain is DAMVIQNPRYQVTQFGKPVTLSCSQTLNHNVMYWYQQKSSQAPKLLFHYYDKDFNNEADTPDNFQSRRPNTSFCFLDIRSPGLGDTAMYLCATSRDLLTAYEQYFGPGTRLTVT.

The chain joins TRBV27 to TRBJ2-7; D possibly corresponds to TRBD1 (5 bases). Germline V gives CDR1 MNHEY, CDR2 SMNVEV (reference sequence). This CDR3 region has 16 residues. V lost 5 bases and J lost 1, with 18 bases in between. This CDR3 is CASSRARQPLSYEQYF. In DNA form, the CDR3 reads TGTGCCAGCAGTAGAGCAAGACAGCCTTTATCCTACGAGCAGTACTTC.

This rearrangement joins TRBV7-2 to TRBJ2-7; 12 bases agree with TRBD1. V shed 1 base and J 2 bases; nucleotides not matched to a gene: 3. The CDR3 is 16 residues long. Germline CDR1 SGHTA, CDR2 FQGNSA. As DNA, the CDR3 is TGTGCCAGCAGCTTAGGGGGGACAGGGGGCACCTACGAGCAGTACTTC. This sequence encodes CASSLGGTGGTYEQYF.

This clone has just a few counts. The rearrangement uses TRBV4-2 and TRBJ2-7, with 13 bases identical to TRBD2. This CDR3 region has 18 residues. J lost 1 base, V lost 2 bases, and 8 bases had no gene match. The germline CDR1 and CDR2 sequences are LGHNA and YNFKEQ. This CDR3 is CASSQKLAGGFPSYEQYF. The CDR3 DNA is TGTGCCAGCAGCCAAAAACTAGCGGGAGGGTTTCCGTCCTACGAGCAGTACTTC.

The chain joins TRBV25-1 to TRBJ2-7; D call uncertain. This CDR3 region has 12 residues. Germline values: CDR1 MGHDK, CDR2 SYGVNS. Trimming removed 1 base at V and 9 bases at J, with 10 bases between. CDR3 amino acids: CASSESVGWQYF. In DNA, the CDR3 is TGTGCCAGCAGTGAATCGGTTGGTTGGCAGTACTTC.

The CDR3, as DNA: TGTGCCAGCAGCTTGGCGGGGATTCCTAATTCACCCCTCCACTTT. It codes for CASSLAGIPNSPLHF. The V and J genes are TRBV5-8 and TRBJ1-6; D gene uncertain. V gave up 0 bases and J gave up 6 bases, with 10 bases separating them. Germline CDR1 SGHTS, CDR2 YDEGEE. This CDR3 has 15 amino acids.

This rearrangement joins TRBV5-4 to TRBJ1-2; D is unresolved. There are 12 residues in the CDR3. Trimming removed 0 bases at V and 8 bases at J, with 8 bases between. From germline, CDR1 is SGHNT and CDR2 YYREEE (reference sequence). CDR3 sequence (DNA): TGTGCCAGCAGCTTGGGGGCGGGGGGCTACACCTTC. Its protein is CASSLGAGGYTF.

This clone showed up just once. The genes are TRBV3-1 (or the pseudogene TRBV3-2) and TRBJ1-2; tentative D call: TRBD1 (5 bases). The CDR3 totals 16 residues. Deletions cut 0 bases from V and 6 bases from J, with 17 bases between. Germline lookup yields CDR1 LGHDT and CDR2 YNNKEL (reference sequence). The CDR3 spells CASSQEGLGGLNGYTF. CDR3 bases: TGTGCCAGCAGCCAAGAAGGACTTGGGGGGTTAAATGGCTACACCTTC.